Presented here are 5 T cell receptor beta chains from one specimen sequenced in a study of T cell responses to AZD1222 COVID-19 vaccine. Sequenced by immunoSEQ multiplex PCR; TCRdb stores in-frame clones only, minus some. The sample holds 170,000 or so clones, about 90% seen once. The specimen comprised peripheral blood, sampled on day 0 of AZD1222 vaccination. The receptors were gathered from an adult in good health.

This clone was seen only a few times. The chain has TRBV28 and TRBJ1-1, with D hard to call. V was trimmed by 5 bases and J by 5 bases, leaving 9 bases between them. Germline assignment: CDR1 MDHEN and CDR2 SYDVKM. The CDR3 is 12 residues long. The CDR3 bases are TGTGCCAGCAGTATCCCCTTAACTGAAGCTTTCTTT. Protein sequence: CASSIPLTEAFF.

As DNA, the CDR3 is TGTGCCAGCAGCCAAGGACTAGCTCTCGAGCAGTTCTTC. It specifies CASSQGLALEQFF. V is TRBV7-2 and J is TRBJ2-1, with 8 bases aligning to TRBD2. Germline loops: CDR1 SGHTA, CDR2 FQGNSA. The CDR3 consists of 13 residues. The J segment lost 10 bases and the V segment lost 5 bases, leaving 7 bases of the junction unmatched.

The chain joins TRBV7-8 to TRBJ1-1; a weak D match, TRBD1 (5 bases). The CDR3 loop spans 12 amino acids. Trimming removed 5 bases from V and 10 bases from J, with 14 bases in between. Germline V gene data show CDR1 as SGHVS and CDR2 as FQNEAQ. The chain's CDR3 is CASSLGTLGAFF. CDR3 DNA: TGTGCCAGCAGCCTAGGGACCCTGGGAGCTTTCTTT.

The chain has TRBV20-1 and TRBJ2-7; D is unclear. CDR3 length: 11 amino acids. CDR1 and CDR2 from the germline V gene are DFQATT and SNEGSKA (reference sequence). V was clipped by 6 bases and J by 9 bases, with 15 bases between them. CDR3 nucleotides: TGCAGTGCCCCTTACCTTCTTGTGCAGTACTTC. Translation gives CSAPYLLVQYF.

V usage is TRBV3-1 (or the pseudogene TRBV3-2) and J usage is TRBJ1-1; D possibly corresponds to TRBD1 (6 bases). The germline V and J ends were trimmed by 0 bases and 8 bases, with 16 bases remaining between them. CDR1 and CDR2 from the germline V gene are LGHDT and YNNKEL (reference sequence). CDR3 size: 15 residues. CDR3 sequence: CASSQDMRQGQEAFF. The CDR3 region has the DNA TGTGCCAGCAGCCAAGATATGCGCCAGGGGCAGGAAGCTTTCTTT.